These 17 T cell receptor beta chains share one sample of origin, sequenced in a study of T cell repertoires in cytomegalovirus infection. TCRdb analysed the reads with MiXCR anew, one entry per CDR3 protein. The sample lists about 470,000 distinct CDR3 sequences, under 55% occurring once. No cognate antigen is known for these TCRs. Material: cultured PBMCs, obtained from culture after CMV antigen stimulation. Receptors originate from a human donor in good health (CMV status not recorded). Some clones in this sample may be carry-over from other donors' samples.

This sequence joins TRBV6-2 or TRBV6-3 and TRBJ2-1, with 9 bases identical to TRBD2. J lost 10 bases, V lost 5 bases, and 15 bases had no gene match. The V gene's germline CDR1 is MNHEY and CDR2 SVGEGT. CDR3 length equals 16 residues. DNA of the CDR3: TGTGCCAGCAGTGCCCCTAGGCTAGCGGGGTCGTTGGAGCAGTTCTTC. It codes for CASSAPRLAGSLEQFF.

This clonotype was counted a few times. The chain carries TRBV12-3 or TRBV12-4 and TRBJ2-7, with D perhaps TRBD1 or TRBD2 (6 bases each). Trimming removed 2 bases from V and 5 bases from J, with 13 bases in between. The CDR3 is made up of 14 amino acids. The CDR3 DNA reads TGTGCCAGCAGTTTATTTGAGGGGGGAGACGAGCAGTACTTC. The encoded protein is CASSLFEGGDEQYF.

This clonotype was detected only a few times. The chain carries TRBV3-1 and TRBJ2-1; D gene ambiguous. V shed 2 bases and J shed 5 bases, with 7 bases lying between them. Germline V gene lookup returns CDR1 LGHDT and CDR2 YNNKEL (reference sequence). The CDR3 runs 13 residues. Written as DNA, the CDR3 is TGTGCCAGCAGCCAATTCTCGGACAATGAGCAGTTCTTC. It encodes CASSQFSDNEQFF.

The chain carries TRBV7-8 and TRBJ1-5; the match to TRBD1 covers 7 bases. The J segment lost 6 bases and the V segment lost 8 bases, leaving 7 bases of the junction unmatched. The CDR3 length is 13 residues. Per the germline V gene, CDR1 is SGHVS and CDR2 is FQNEAQ. The chain's CDR3 is CASGQGVRQPQHF. The CDR3 coding sequence is TGTGCCAGCGGCCAGGGGGTTCGTCAGCCCCAGCATTTT. Together with reference TRBV7-8 and TRBJ1-5, the CDR3 gives the full variable domain: GAGVSQSPRYKVAKRGQDVALRCDPISGHVSLFWYQQALGQGPEFLTYFQNEAQLDKSGLPSDRFFAERPEGSVSTLKIQRTQQEDSAVYLCASGQGVRQPQHFGDGTRLSIL.

The chain has TRBV5-1 and TRBJ2-1, with TRBD1 as a possible D gene (5 bases). Germline CDR1 reads SGHRS; CDR2 reads YFSETQ. Trimming left V 4 bases short and J 2 bases short, with 16 bases between. The CDR3 runs 16 residues. The CDR3 region is CASSPTADMPYNEQFF. DNA for the CDR3: TGCGCCAGCAGCCCCACGGCGGACATGCCCTACAATGAGCAGTTCTTC. Filled out from reference TRBV5-1 and TRBJ2-1, the complete variable domain reads KAGVTQTPRYLIKTRGQQVTLSCSPISGHRSVSWYQQTPGQGLQFLFEYFSETQRNKGNFPGRFSGRQFSNSRSEMNVSTLELGDSALYLCASSPTADMPYNEQFFGPGTRLTVL.

This clonotype was seen more than once but under ten times. The CDR3: CASRSQGAFPGETQYF. For the CDR3, the DNA is TGTGCCAGCCGAAGTCAGGGGGCTTTCCCCGGCGAGACCCAGTACTTC. The rearrangement uses TRBV12-3 or TRBV12-4 and TRBJ2-5; the match to TRBD1 covers 8 bases. The CDR3 sequence is 16 residues long. V was clipped by 8 bases and J by 5 bases; unmatched bases: 16.

The V gene is TRBV7-2, the J gene TRBJ2-1; TRBD2 agrees at 7 bases. J lost 9 bases, V lost 2 bases, and 7 bases had no gene match. Germline V gives CDR1 SGHTA, CDR2 FQGNSA. The CDR3 extends over 14 amino acids. The CDR3 loop is CASSLSQGGTEQFF. The CDR3 DNA follows: TGTGCCAGCAGCTTATCCCAGGGAGGGACTGAGCAGTTCTTC. Using reference TRBV7-2 and TRBJ2-1 for the parts outside the CDR3, the full variable domain is GAGVSQSPSNKVTEKGKDVELRCDPISGHTALYWYRQSLGQGLEFLIYFQGNSAPDKSGLPSDRFSAERTGGSVSTLTIQRTQQEDSAVYLCASSLSQGGTEQFFGPGTRLTVL.

This clonotype came up once. The V call is TRBV19, the J call TRBJ2-2; tentative D call: TRBD1 (5 bases). Trimming shortened V by 10 bases and J by 1 base, and 13 bases separated the two germline ends. The CDR3 consists of 14 residues. Germline V CDR1 and CDR2: LNHDA, SQIVND (reference sequence). The CDR3: CATVARVNTGELFF. As DNA, the CDR3 is TGTGCCACAGTCGCCAGGGTGAACACCGGGGAGCTGTTTTTT.

This clonotype was seen more than once but under ten times. J is TRBJ2-3 and V is TRBV6-1; D ambiguous. Germline-derived CDR1 and CDR2 are MNHNS and SASEGT. The CDR3 covers 12 residues. V lost 6 bases, J lost 4 bases, and 8 bases lay in between. The DNA of the CDR3 is TGTGCCAGCAGACAAGGGCCAGATACGCAGTATTTT. This translates into CASRQGPDTQYF.

The chain links TRBV6-2 or TRBV6-3 to TRBJ2-3, with 11 positions matching TRBD2. The CDR3 length is 16 residues. CDR1 is MNHEY, CDR2 SVGEGT, per germline. V lost 6 bases and J lost 4; bases outside the gene matches: 9. The CDR3 loop reads CASSRLAGGISDTQYF. The CDR3, as DNA: TGTGCCAGCAGCCGATTAGCGGGGGGGATATCAGATACGCAGTATTTT.

The chain carries TRBV5-4 and TRBJ2-3; D gene uncertain. Germline CDR1 and CDR2: SGHNT and YYREEE (reference sequence). CDR3 length equals 17 residues. V gave up 2 bases and J gave up 6 bases, with 22 bases separating them. The CDR3 coding sequence is TGTGCCAGCAGCTTTAGTTCATTCCTTCCTCCCTCGGATACGCAGTATTTT. This gives the protein CASSFSSFLPPSDTQYF. The whole variable domain, filled in from reference TRBV5-4 and TRBJ2-3, reads ETGVTQSPTHLIKTRGQQVTLRCSSQSGHNTVSWYQQALGQGPQFIFQYYREEENGRGNFPPRFSGLQFPNYSSELNVNALELDDSALYLCASSFSSFLPPSDTQYFGPGTRLTVL.

The genes are TRBV12-5 and TRBJ2-2; the D is unclear. CDR1 and CDR2 from the germline V gene are LGHNT and FRNRAP. There are 15 residues in the CDR3. V dropped 6 bases and J dropped 1 base, with 12 bases sitting between them. CDR3: CASGPPGRNTGELFF. The DNA for the CDR3 is TGTGCTAGTGGCCCCCCCGGACGGAACACCGGGGAGCTGTTTTTT. Using reference TRBV12-5 and TRBJ2-2 for the parts outside the CDR3, the full variable domain is DARVTQTPRHKVTEMGQEVTMRCQPILGHNTVFWYRQTMMQGLELLAYFRNRAPLDDSGMPKDRFSAEMPDATLATLKIQPSEPRDSAVYFCASGPPGRNTGELFFGEGSRLTVL.

This clonotype was counted a few times. V is TRBV6-5 and J is TRBJ2-1, with a tentative D call TRBD2 (5 bases). Trimming removed 6 bases from V and 0 bases from J, with 12 bases in between. This CDR3 spans 15 amino acids. Germline V gene sequence: CDR1 MNHEY, CDR2 SVGAGI. CDR3 residues: CASRQAALSYNEQFF. CDR3 sequence (DNA): TGTGCCAGCAGGCAAGCGGCCCTCTCCTACAATGAGCAGTTCTTC.

The V gene is TRBV6-1, the J gene TRBJ2-7; 8 nucleotides line up with TRBD1. The J segment lost 3 bases and the V segment lost 4 bases, leaving 5 bases of the junction unmatched. From germline, CDR1 is MNHNS and CDR2 SASEGT. The CDR3 is 14 amino acids. The CDR3 DNA sequence: TGTGCCAGCAGTGCCCAGGGGGCGGACTACGAGCAGTACTTC. It yields the protein CASSAQGADYEQYF.

In nucleotides, the CDR3 is TGCGCCAGCAGCCAAATGACTAGCGGGGTACAAGAGACCCAGTACTTC. It codes for CASSQMTSGVQETQYF. The rearrangement uses TRBV4-1 and TRBJ2-5; 11 nucleotides line up with TRBD2. V trimming: 2 bases; J trimming: 2 bases; junction bases outside the gene matches: 4. Germline-derived CDR1 and CDR2 are MGHRA and YSYEKL. There are 16 residues in the CDR3.

The CDR3 sequence: CASIRNQETQYF. CDR3 bases: TGTGCCAGCATCCGGAACCAAGAGACCCAGTACTTC. The V and J genes are TRBV7-2 and TRBJ2-5; D ambiguous. Looked up from germline, CDR1 is SGHTA and CDR2 is FQGNSA. V was shortened by 7 bases and J by 0 bases, with 6 bases between the two germline ends. The CDR3 sequence is 12 residues long.

The CDR3 region is CASSIRDTVSGANVLTF. CDR3 in DNA: TGTGCCAGCAGCATAAGGGACACCGTCTCTGGGGCCAACGTCCTGACTTTC. This chain joins TRBV7-8 and TRBJ2-6; D might be TRBD1 (6 bases). Germline CDR1 reads SGHVS; CDR2 reads FQNEAQ. Trimming left V 5 bases short and J 0 bases short, with 14 bases between. This CDR3 contains 17 residues.